The subject of this entry is one T cell receptor beta chain. CDR1 is LGHNA and CDR2 is YSLEER in the germline V gene. The CDR3 consists of 16 residues. V lost 2 bases to trimming and J lost 10 bases; unmatched junction nucleotides: 10. Data came from immunoSEQ multiplex PCR; TCRdb stores just in-frame clones and leaves some out. The sample has 130,000 to 150,000 clones, roughly 87% seen once. An approximately 130-subject validation cohort, separate from the approximately 700-subject first cohort, supplied the donors. The data belong to a study of cytomegalovirus exposure and HLA in healthy donors. The sequenced sample was PBMCs. The chain recombines TRBV4-3 with TRBJ2-1, with 11 bases fitting TRBD2. This clonotype was obtained from a woman younger than 30 in good health and CMV-seropositive. The CDR3 loop reads CASSQFFLAGGGEQFF. The CDR3 DNA follows: TGCGCCAGCAGCCAATTTTTCCTAGCGGGGGGTGGGGAGCAGTTCTTC.